A single sample gave rise to the 20 T cell receptor beta chains below, sequenced in a study of blood T cell repertoires in COVID-19. TCRdb's table, derived via immunoSEQ multiplex PCR, lists solely in-frame clones and lacks some. The sample carries around 170,000 clones, about four fifths recorded once. Sequencing was carried out using peripheral blood. These receptors came from a man between 65 and 85 years old who had recovered from COVID-19.

Only a few counts were recorded for this clone. This chain connects TRBV7-2 to TRBJ1-5, with a tentative D call TRBD1 (5 bases). Germline values: CDR1 SGHTA, CDR2 FQGNSA. Trimming cost V 1 base and J 1 base, with 11 bases left between them. CDR3 length equals 16 residues. The chain's CDR3 is CASSLGRVGSNQPQHF. Written as DNA, the CDR3 is TGTGCCAGCAGCTTAGGCAGGGTAGGGAGCAATCAGCCCCAGCATTTT.

The chain employs TRBV10-1 and TRBJ2-7; D is perhaps TRBD2 (5 bases). This CDR3 region has 15 residues. Germline V lookup: CDR1 WNHNN, CDR2 SYGVQD (reference sequence). Between the trimmed V and J ends, which lost 2 bases and 2 bases, there was a span of 13 bases. CDR3 DNA: TGCGCCAGCAGTGAGGGTGGAGGCGGAACCTACGAGCAGTACTTC. It encodes CASSEGGGGTYEQYF.

This sequence joins TRBV28 and TRBJ2-2; D gene ambiguous. CDR3 length equals 13 residues. Trimming stripped 2 bases from V and 6 bases from J, with 7 bases between. Germline V gene lookup returns CDR1 MDHEN and CDR2 SYDVKM. For the CDR3, the DNA is TGTGCCAGCAGTTTAGTGAGGTCCGGGGAGCTGTTTTTT. Translated, it gives CASSLVRSGELFF.

This clone occurred once. The CDR3 spells CASSALGRKSSYNEQFF. CDR3 nucleotides: TGTGCCAGCAGTGCCCTGGGCAGAAAGAGCTCCTACAATGAGCAGTTCTTC. V gene TRBV2 combines with J gene TRBJ2-1; D gene unclear. V was cut by 4 bases and J by 0 bases, with 16 bases left in between. CDR1 and CDR2 (germline): SNHLY, FYNNEI. This CDR3 contains 17 residues.

The rearrangement links TRBV27 to TRBJ2-7; 8 nucleotides align to TRBD1. The CDR3 sequence is 17 residues long. V lost 6 bases, J lost 3 bases, and 16 bases stayed unmatched. Germline CDR1 and CDR2: MNHEY and SMNVEV (reference sequence). In nucleotides, the CDR3 is TGTGCCAGCAGCTATAGGACAGGGCCCACCTTTGACTACGAGCAGTACTTC. Its protein is CASSYRTGPTFDYEQYF.

The genes are TRBV7-9 and TRBJ2-5, with TRBD2 matching 15 bases. CDR3 length equals 16 residues. The V gene's germline CDR1 is SEHNR and CDR2 FQNEAQ (reference sequence). V was clipped by 3 bases and J by 5 bases; unmatched bases: 4. This chain's CDR3 is CASSFAGLAGGETQYF. In nucleotides, the CDR3 is TGTGCCAGCAGCTTCGCGGGACTAGCGGGAGGCGAGACCCAGTACTTC.

The V call is TRBV20-1, the J call TRBJ1-1; TRBD1 matches 8 bases. The CDR3 totals 17 residues. CDR1 and CDR2 from the germline V gene are DFQATT and SNEGSKA (reference sequence). With 3 bases clipped from V and 2 bases from J, the junction kept 14 bases outside the gene matches. CDR3 amino acids: CSASPIEGQVINTEAFF. In DNA form, the CDR3 reads TGCAGTGCTAGTCCGATTGAGGGACAGGTTATTAACACTGAAGCTTTCTTT.

The CDR3 protein is CASSHGGGNQPQHF. The CDR3 bases are TGTGCCAGCAGTCACGGGGGAGGCAATCAGCCCCAGCATTTT. The chain joins TRBV28 to TRBJ1-5; possible D gene TRBD1, 5 bases. The CDR3 has 14 residues. V was shortened by 5 bases and J by 2 bases, with 10 bases between the two germline ends. CDR1 and CDR2 from the germline V gene are MDHEN and SYDVKM.

The sample holds a few counts of this clone. V gene TRBV28 combines with J gene TRBJ1-5, with 10 bases aligning to TRBD1. Germline V CDR1 and CDR2: MDHEN, SYDVKM. V lost 7 bases and J lost 6; bases outside the gene matches: 12. The CDR3 contains 16 residues. The DNA of the CDR3 is TGTGCCAGCATTTCCCCAGACAGGGGGCTAGGTCAGCCCCAGCATTTT. Translated, it gives CASISPDRGLGQPQHF.

The chain carries TRBV11-2 and TRBJ2-1, with no clear D. Germline assignment: CDR1 SGHAT and CDR2 FQNNGV. The CDR3 sequence is 15 residues long. V gave up 2 bases and J gave up 0 bases, with 8 bases separating them. In DNA form, the CDR3 reads TGTGCCAGCAGCTTATTAAGTAGCTCCTACAATGAGCAGTTCTTC. It codes for CASSLLSSSYNEQFF.

V gene TRBV10-2 combines with J gene TRBJ1-2; D ambiguous. The CDR3 totals 13 residues. CDR1 is WSHSY and CDR2 is SAAADI in the germline V gene. V shed 3 bases and J shed 7 bases, with 12 bases lying between them. The CDR3 sequence is CASSDPDKAGYTF. The DNA for the CDR3 is TGCGCCAGCAGTGACCCTGACAAGGCTGGCTACACCTTC.

This clone was seen just once. V and J are TRBV18 and TRBJ1-2, with D unresolved. Germline CDR1 KGHSH, CDR2 LQKENI. The CDR3 is made up of 16 amino acids. V was clipped by 0 bases and J by 4 bases, with 15 bases between them. As DNA, the CDR3 is TGTGCCAGCTCACCACCCCAAAGCACCGAAGTCTATGGCTACACCTTC. Translating it yields CASSPPQSTEVYGYTF. Combining the CDR3 with reference TRBV18 and TRBJ1-2 gives the whole variable domain NAGVMQNPRHLVRRRGQEARLRCSPMKGHSHVYWYRQLPEEGLKFMVYLQKENIIDESGMPKERFSAEFPKEGPSILRIQQVVRGDSAAYFCASSPPQSTEVYGYTFGSGTRLTVV.

The chain employs TRBV5-6 and TRBJ2-3, with unresolved D. The CDR3 is 14 amino acids. Germline CDR1 SGHDT, CDR2 YYEEEE. The germline V and J ends were trimmed by 4 bases and 0 bases, with 9 bases remaining between them. CDR3 coding DNA: TGTGCCAGCAGCCCACCAACTAGCACAGATACGCAGTATTTT. Translated, it gives CASSPPTSTDTQYF.

V usage is TRBV12-5 and J usage is TRBJ1-6; the D gene is possibly TRBD1 (6 bases). From germline, CDR1 is LGHNT and CDR2 FRNRAP. Trimming removed 6 bases from V and 9 bases from J, with 15 bases in between. This CDR3 contains 14 residues. This CDR3 reads CASGQTGLGSPLHF. CDR3 nucleotide sequence: TGTGCTAGTGGGCAGACAGGTTTGGGTTCACCCCTCCACTTT. The complete variable domain, with remaining parts taken from reference TRBV12-5 and TRBJ1-6, reads DARVTQTPRHKVTEMGQEVTMRCQPILGHNTVFWYRQTMMQGLELLAYFRNRAPLDDSGMPKDRFSAEMPDATLATLKIQPSEPRDSAVYFCASGQTGLGSPLHFGNGTRLTVT.

V gene TRBV6-5 combines with J gene TRBJ2-7; no reliable D call. Looked up from germline, CDR1 is MNHEY and CDR2 is SVGAGI. With 2 bases removed from V and 2 bases from J, the gap between germline ends came to 13 bases. CDR3 size: 15 residues. The CDR3, as DNA: TGTGCCAGCAGTTACCGGCAGACATTCGCCTACGAGCAGTACTTC. Translated: CASSYRQTFAYEQYF.

The J gene is TRBJ1-5, the V gene TRBV29-1; TRBD1 is a possible D gene (6 bases). Germline loops: CDR1 SQVTM, CDR2 ANQGSEA. Trimming took 4 bases from V and 7 from J, leaving 23 bases between them. The CDR3 sequence is 16 residues long. The CDR3, as DNA: TGCAGCGTTGTATATGGGGACACTGACAGTGGACAGCCCCAGCATTTT. It translates to CSVVYGDTDSGQPQHF.

This chain connects TRBV5-1 to TRBJ2-1, with TRBD2 matching 10 bases. Per germline, CDR1 SGHRS and CDR2 YFSETQ. The CDR3 totals 16 residues. The trim removed 0 bases at V and 4 bases at J, leaving 4 bases unmatched. The CDR3 DNA reads as TGCGCCAGCAGCTTGGTCCCAGCGGGAGGGTACAATGAGCAGTTCTTC. Protein: CASSLVPAGGYNEQFF.

This rearrangement joins TRBV28 to TRBJ1-4, with D tentatively TRBD1 (5 bases). Trimming left V 2 bases short and J 5 bases short, with 15 bases between. CDR1 and CDR2 (germline): MDHEN, SYDVKM. The CDR3 has 16 residues. The DNA of the CDR3 is TGTGCCAGCAGTTTAACCCAGGGTGGGAAGAATGAAAAACTGTTTTTT. Translation gives CASSLTQGGKNEKLFF.

The chain employs TRBV5-1 and TRBJ2-5, with D perhaps matching TRBD1 (5 bases). This CDR3 comprises 15 residues. Per germline, CDR1 SGHRS and CDR2 YFSETQ. The V and J ends lost 1 base and 3 bases respectively, with 13 bases between them. The DNA of the CDR3 is TGCGCCAGCAGCTTGACAGGCCGACCCGAAGAGACCCAGTACTTC. Protein: CASSLTGRPEETQYF.

The chain employs TRBV5-4 and TRBJ2-5; 12 bases are shared with TRBD2. The CDR3 is 17 residues long. Trimming cost V 6 bases and J 4 bases; bases outside gene matches: 13. Per germline, CDR1 SGHNT and CDR2 YYREEE (reference sequence). The CDR3, as DNA: TGTGCCAGCACGTCGACTAGCGGGAGAAGGGCGGGAGAGACCCAGTACTTC. Its translation: CASTSTSGRRAGETQYF.